The next 19 T cell receptor beta chains were all read from a single sample in a study of cytomegalovirus exposure and HLA in healthy donors. TCRdb's copy holds only in-frame clones and misses some; the assay was immunoSEQ multiplex PCR. The sample has under 400,000 clones; 70% to 90% are singletons. Specimen: PBMCs. These receptors were collected from a young man in good health and CMV-seronegative.

The chain joins TRBV11-3 to TRBJ2-3; TRBD1 agrees at 9 bases. The germline CDR1 and CDR2 sequences are SGHNT and YENEEA. This CDR3 has 12 amino acids. The V gene end was trimmed by 4 bases and the J gene end by 8 bases; junction bases not matched to a gene: 1. CDR3 nucleotide sequence: TGTGCCAGCAGCTCGACAGGGGGTACGCAGTATTTT. Translated, it gives CASSSTGGTQYF.

This sequence joins TRBV29-1 and TRBJ2-7, with 10 positions matching TRBD1. Germline assignment: CDR1 SQVTM and CDR2 ANQGSEA. This CDR3 comprises 14 residues. V trimming: 3 bases; J trimming: 4 bases; junction bases outside the gene matches: 6. CDR3 sequence (DNA): TGCAGCGTTGATGATCCGGGACAGGGGTACGAGCAGTACTTC. Its translation is CSVDDPGQGYEQYF.

The chain employs TRBV10-1 and TRBJ2-7; the match to TRBD1 covers 7 bases. The ends lost 4 bases at V and 3 bases at J; junction bases unmatched: 3. The CDR3 has 13 residues. The germline gives CDR1 WNHNN, CDR2 SYGVQD (reference sequence). CDR3 bases: TGCGCCAGCAGTGGGGGACAGCTCTACGAGCAGTACTTC. It encodes CASSGGQLYEQYF.

The chain is built from TRBV4-3 and TRBJ1-6; maybe TRBD1 (6 bases). Trimming left V 0 bases short and J 1 base short, with 10 bases between. The CDR3 is 17 amino acids. CDR1 and CDR2 (germline): LGHNA, YSLEER. The CDR3 loop reads CASSQDRGTSYNSPLHF. For the CDR3, the DNA is TGCGCCAGCAGCCAAGATAGGGGGACGTCCTATAATTCACCCCTCCACTTT.

The chain combines TRBV30 with TRBJ2-5, with 7 positions matching TRBD2. This CDR3 is 13 amino acids long. Germline assignment: CDR1 GTSNPN and CDR2 SVGIG (reference sequence). After removal of 2 bases from V and 7 bases from J, the junction contained 7 bases not matched to a gene. CDR3 bases: TGTGCCTGGAGTAGTGGGGGGGGAGGGACCCAGTACTTC. Translated, it gives CAWSSGGGGTQYF.

This rearrangement joins TRBV9 to TRBJ1-1; 12 bases fit TRBD1. Per germline, CDR1 SGDLS and CDR2 YYNGEE. CDR3 length: 16 residues. The V segment lost 3 bases and the J segment 7 bases; nucleotides outside the gene matches: 10. CDR3 amino acids: CASSGGDRGLSGEAFF. Here the CDR3 DNA reads TGTGCCAGCAGCGGTGGGGACAGGGGGCTATCGGGTGAAGCTTTCTTT.

The chain combines TRBV4-1 with TRBJ2-7; 7 bases are a match to TRBD1. The CDR3 has 15 residues. Germline V gene data show CDR1 as MGHRA and CDR2 as YSYEKL. The ends lost 3 bases at V and 5 bases at J; junction bases unmatched: 10. CDR3 amino acids: CASSHESGTADEQYF. CDR3 bases: TGCGCCAGCAGCCATGAGTCCGGGACAGCCGACGAGCAGTACTTC.

The rearrangement links TRBV2 to TRBJ1-2, with 7 bases aligning to TRBD1. There are 18 residues in the CDR3. Germline values: CDR1 SNHLY, CDR2 FYNNEI. After removal of 2 bases from V and 3 bases from J, the junction contained 15 bases not matched to a gene. The chain's CDR3 is CASSENLGVTGADYGYTF. Written as DNA, the CDR3 is TGTGCCAGCAGTGAAAATTTGGGGGTCACAGGGGCGGACTATGGCTACACCTTC. Variable domain in full (rest from reference TRBV2 and TRBJ1-2): EPEVTQTPSHQVTQMGQEVILRCVPISNHLYFYWYRQILGQKVEFLVSFYNNEISEKSEIFDDQFSVERPDGSNFTLKIRSTKLEDSAMYFCASSENLGVTGADYGYTFGSGTRLTVV.

The chain combines TRBV5-1 with TRBJ1-4; D is unresolved. Trimming took 2 bases from V and 5 from J, leaving 10 bases between them. The CDR3 is made up of 14 amino acids. From germline, CDR1 is SGHRS and CDR2 YFSETQ. CDR3 protein: CASSFGESNEKLFF. The CDR3 DNA sequence: TGCGCCAGCAGCTTCGGGGAGTCCAATGAAAAACTGTTTTTT.

This chain links TRBV25-1 with TRBJ1-2; no clear D. Germline CDR1 and CDR2: MGHDK and SYGVNS. The CDR3 totals 14 residues. Trimming shortened V by 2 bases and J by 4 bases, and 11 bases separated the two germline ends. The CDR3 reads CASSEGPALYGYTF. The CDR3 DNA follows: TGTGCCAGCAGTGAAGGGCCAGCCCTCTATGGCTACACCTTC.

This rearrangement joins TRBV11-2 to TRBJ2-1; TRBD2 matches 10 bases. V shed 2 bases, J shed 8 bases, and the junction held 6 bases outside the gene matches. The CDR3 covers 15 residues. Germline lookup yields CDR1 SGHAT and CDR2 FQNNGV. The CDR3: CASSLNVLAGDEQFF. For the CDR3, the DNA is TGTGCCAGCAGCTTAAACGTGCTAGCGGGGGATGAGCAGTTCTTC.

This rearrangement joins TRBV5-1 to TRBJ2-5; D perhaps matches TRBD1 (5 bases). The CDR3 spans 14 residues. V was clipped by 0 bases and J by 5 bases, with 11 bases between them. Germline values: CDR1 SGHRS, CDR2 YFSETQ. Here the CDR3 reads CASSLVGARETQYF. As DNA, the CDR3 is TGCGCCAGCAGCTTGGTAGGGGCGCGGGAGACCCAGTACTTC.

The sample holds one count of this clone. This rearrangement joins TRBV5-1 to TRBJ2-7; 7 bases line up with TRBD1. The J segment lost 3 bases and the V segment lost 3 bases, leaving 6 bases of the junction unmatched. The CDR3 totals 14 residues. Germline loops: CDR1 SGHRS, CDR2 YFSETQ. CDR3 loop: CASSSDGDSYEQYF. CDR3 nucleotides: TGCGCCAGCAGCTCGGATGGGGACAGCTACGAGCAGTACTTC.

The CDR3 nucleotides read TGTGCCAGCAGCGTCGGGACAAACTACGAGCAGTACTTC. This translates into CASSVGTNYEQYF. The J gene is TRBJ2-7, the V gene TRBV5-5; TRBD1 is a possible D gene (6 bases). The V and J ends lost 4 bases and 3 bases respectively, with 11 bases between them. The length of the CDR3 is 13 residues. From germline, CDR1 is SGHKS and CDR2 YYEKEE (reference sequence).

V and J are TRBV6-5 and TRBJ2-1, with a tentative D call TRBD1 (5 bases). The CDR3 spans 13 residues. The germline CDR1 and CDR2 sequences are MNHEY and SVGAGI. V lost 2 bases and J 4 bases, leaving 6 bases between the germline ends. CDR3 region: CASSYDRYNEQFF. CDR3 in DNA: TGTGCCAGCAGTTACGACAGATACAATGAGCAGTTCTTC.

CDR3 DNA sequence: TGTGCCAGCAGCTCCGCCGGGGTCATATCACCCCTCCACTTT. Protein: CASSSAGVISPLHF. The rearrangement joins TRBV6-1 to TRBJ1-6; D gene unclear. Germline assignment: CDR1 MNHNS and CDR2 SASEGT. Trimming took 6 bases from V and 10 from J, leaving 16 bases between them. The CDR3 covers 14 residues.

The CDR3 region is CASSPNTGSLYGYTF. DNA of the CDR3: TGTGCCAGCTCACCGAATACAGGCTCCCTATATGGCTACACCTTC. This chain joins TRBV18 and TRBJ1-2; a possible D gene is TRBD1 (5 bases). V was trimmed by 3 bases and J by 5 bases, leaving 16 bases between them. This CDR3 spans 15 amino acids. CDR1 and CDR2 (germline): KGHSH, LQKENI.

This clone was seen just once. The V and J genes are TRBV19 and TRBJ1-5; D is undetermined. This CDR3 has 16 residues. Trimming left V 1 base short and J 7 bases short, with 17 bases between. CDR1 is LNHDA and CDR2 is SQIVND in the germline V gene (reference sequence). The CDR3 region has the DNA TGTGCCAGTAGTATAGCGTTAACCGTCGAGGAACAGCCCCAGCATTTT. This encodes CASSIALTVEEQPQHF.

The rearrangement joins TRBV6-5 to TRBJ1-4; 8 bases are shared with TRBD1. CDR1 and CDR2 (germline): MNHEY, SVGAGI. The CDR3 runs to 15 residues. The ends lost 6 bases at V and 4 bases at J; junction bases unmatched: 7. This CDR3 is CASRDYRGGNEKLFF. The DNA for the CDR3 is TGTGCCAGCAGGGACTACAGGGGGGGTAATGAAAAACTGTTTTTT.